This passage covers 6 T cell receptor beta chains from one sample sequenced in a study of blood T cell repertoires in COVID-19. Produced via immunoSEQ multiplex PCR; TCRdb's table is partial and in-frame only. The sample yields 95,000 to 100,000 clones, approximately 92% seen once. Source material: peripheral blood. The receptors come from a man aged 45-65 years with active COVID-19.

J is TRBJ2-5 and V is TRBV2; D is uncertain. Per the germline V gene, CDR1 is SNHLY and CDR2 is FYNNEI. The V end was cut by 6 bases, the J end by 2 bases, with 7 bases between. The CDR3 is made up of 12 amino acids. CDR3 region: CASSIMQETQYF. The CDR3 DNA reads TGTGCCAGCAGCATCATGCAAGAGACCCAGTACTTC.

This chain links TRBV9 with TRBJ1-2; 7 nucleotides line up with TRBD1. The V gene end was trimmed by 0 bases and the J gene end by 9 bases; junction bases not matched to a gene: 11. CDR1 and CDR2 from the germline V gene are SGDLS and YYNGEE. This CDR3 is built from 15 residues. CDR3 amino acids: CASSVAGTEPDRYTF. As DNA, the CDR3 is TGTGCCAGCAGCGTAGCGGGGACAGAACCTGATCGCTACACCTTC.

This chain's CDR3 is CASSPGTARETQYF. In DNA, the CDR3 is TGTGCCAGCTCTCCCGGGACAGCCCGGGAGACCCAGTACTTC. This chain links TRBV6-5 with TRBJ2-5, with 7 bases identical to TRBD1. This CDR3 spans 14 amino acids. Germline values: CDR1 MNHEY, CDR2 SVGAGI. The V gene end was trimmed by 8 bases and the J gene end by 5 bases; junction bases not matched to a gene: 11.

This chain connects TRBV6-6 to TRBJ1-5; 11 bases match TRBD1. The CDR3 is 14 residues long. The V segment lost 10 bases and the J segment 6 bases; nucleotides outside the gene matches: 8. Germline CDR1 is MNHNY and CDR2 is SVGAGI (reference sequence). The CDR3 region is CATVPGQGVQPQHF. CDR3 bases: TGTGCCACGGTCCCGGGACAGGGGGTTCAGCCCCAGCATTTT.

The chain recombines TRBV5-4 with TRBJ2-3; the match to TRBD2 covers 13 bases. From germline, CDR1 is SGHNT and CDR2 YYREEE (reference sequence). Trimming cost V 4 bases and J 2 bases; bases outside gene matches: 4. This CDR3 is 16 amino acids long. The CDR3 region has the DNA TGTGCCAGCAGCCAACTAGCGGGGGGGCCCACAGATACGCAGTATTTT. This gives the protein CASSQLAGGPTDTQYF.

This chain joins TRBV30 and TRBJ2-3; D might be TRBD1 (6 bases). Trimming pared 4 bases from V and 1 base from J, leaving 6 bases between. The CDR3 covers 12 residues. Germline CDR1 is GTSNPN and CDR2 is SVGIG (reference sequence). CDR3 in amino acids: CAWTGGTDTQYF. The CDR3 DNA follows: TGTGCCTGGACAGGGGGCACAGATACGCAGTATTTT.